One sample yielded the 9 T cell receptor beta chains listed below, sequenced in a study of hypomethylating agent response in myelodysplastic syndrome. The protocol was immunoSEQ multiplex PCR, while the TCRdb copy is restricted to in-frame clones and leaves out a portion. The sample lists thousands of clones; 80% to 90% were seen once. This specimen consisted of bone marrow, obtained before or after starting hypomethylating agent treatment for myelodysplastic syndrome (not recorded which). These receptors all stem from a human donor with myelodysplastic syndrome.

DNA of the CDR3: TGTGCCAGCGGTCCTGAGACAGATACGCAGTATTTT. Residues: CASGPETDTQYF. This rearrangement joins TRBV6-1 to TRBJ2-3; D gene uncertain. Trimming took off 8 bases at V and 3 bases at J, with 9 bases between the two ends. The CDR3 is 12 amino acids. The germline V gene encodes CDR1 MNHNS and CDR2 SASEGT.

The chain recombines TRBV6-6 with TRBJ1-3; D is uncertain. Germline CDR1 and CDR2: MNHNY and SVGAGI (reference sequence). This CDR3 is built from 13 residues. V shed 3 bases and J shed 1 base, with 4 bases lying between them. CDR3 sequence: CASSYQSGNTIYF. The DNA of the CDR3 is TGTGCCAGCAGTTATCAATCTGGAAACACCATATATTTT.

In this sample, this clone turned up once. The gene calls are TRBV18 and TRBJ1-4, with 7 bases matching TRBD1. The CDR3 has 14 amino acids. The J segment lost 6 bases and the V segment lost 2 bases, leaving 3 bases of the junction unmatched. Germline-derived CDR1 and CDR2 are KGHSH and LQKENI. The CDR3 nucleotides read TGTGCCAGCTCACCAGGGACAGAGCATGAAAAACTGTTTTTT. This encodes CASSPGTEHEKLFF. Drawing the rest from reference TRBV18 and TRBJ1-4, the complete variable domain is NAGVMQNPRHLVRRRGQEARLRCSPMKGHSHVYWYRQLPEEGLKFMVYLQKENIIDESGMPKERFSAEFPKEGPSILRIQQVVRGDSAAYFCASSPGTEHEKLFFGSGTQLSVL.

The genes are TRBV11-3 and TRBJ2-7; D is undetermined. The CDR3 consists of 13 residues. Per the germline V gene, CDR1 is SGHNT and CDR2 is YENEEA. Trimming cost V 3 bases and J 8 bases, with 14 bases left between them. The CDR3 protein is CASSLEGVAQQYF. The CDR3 DNA reads as TGTGCCAGCAGCTTGGAAGGAGTAGCCCAGCAGTACTTC.

V usage is TRBV10-2 and J usage is TRBJ1-3; D not certain. CDR1 and CDR2 (germline): WSHSY, SAAADI. Between the trimmed V and J ends, which lost 4 bases and 3 bases, there was a span of 10 bases. The CDR3 runs 14 residues. Here the CDR3 reads CASSGSSVGNTIYF. CDR3 in DNA: TGCGCCAGCAGTGGGTCGTCAGTTGGAAACACCATATATTTT.

The V call is TRBV6-1, the J call TRBJ1-2, with D hard to call. The CDR3 length is 10 residues. V was clipped by 8 bases and J by 8 bases, with 9 bases between them. Per germline, CDR1 MNHNS and CDR2 SASEGT. CDR3 coding DNA: TGTGCCAGCGGTAGAGAAGGCTACACCTTC. It yields the protein CASGREGYTF.

The chain employs TRBV14 and TRBJ1-1; D is unclear. CDR1 is SGHDN and CDR2 is FVKESK in the germline V gene. There are 13 residues in the CDR3. Trimming pared 4 bases from V and 6 bases from J, leaving 12 bases between. CDR3: CASSRWADAEAFF. CDR3 DNA sequence: TGTGCCAGCAGCCGATGGGCAGACGCTGAAGCTTTCTTT.

The chain links TRBV6-5 to TRBJ1-5; D remains unclear. The ends were cut back, 0 bases at V and 5 bases at J, with 8 bases in the middle. Germline-derived CDR1 and CDR2 are MNHEY and SVGAGI. The CDR3 consists of 14 residues. The CDR3 spells CASSYSSRDQPQHF. CDR3 in DNA: TGTGCCAGCAGTTACTCGTCCCGGGATCAGCCCCAGCATTTT.

In DNA form, the CDR3 reads TGTGCCAGCAGCCCTAGTTCGGGAAAAGAGACCCAGTACTTC. It yields the protein CASSPSSGKETQYF. The gene calls are TRBV7-7 and TRBJ2-5, with a tentative D call TRBD2 (5 bases). CDR1 and CDR2 from the germline V gene are SSHAT and FNYEAQ (reference sequence). CDR3 length: 14 residues. The ends were cut back, 5 bases at V and 3 bases at J, with 13 bases in the middle.